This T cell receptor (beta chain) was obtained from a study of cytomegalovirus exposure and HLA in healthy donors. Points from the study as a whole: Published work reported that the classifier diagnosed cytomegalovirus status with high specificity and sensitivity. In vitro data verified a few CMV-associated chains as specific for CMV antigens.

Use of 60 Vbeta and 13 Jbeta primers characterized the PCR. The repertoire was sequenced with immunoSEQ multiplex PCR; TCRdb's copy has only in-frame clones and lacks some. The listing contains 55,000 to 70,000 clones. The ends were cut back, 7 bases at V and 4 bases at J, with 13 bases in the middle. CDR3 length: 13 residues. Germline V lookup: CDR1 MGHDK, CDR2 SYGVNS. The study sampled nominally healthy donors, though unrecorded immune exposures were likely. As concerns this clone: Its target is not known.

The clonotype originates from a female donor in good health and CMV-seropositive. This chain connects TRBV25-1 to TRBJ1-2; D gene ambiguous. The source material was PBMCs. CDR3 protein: CASKPRDSYGYTF. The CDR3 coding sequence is TGTGCCAGCAAGCCGCGGGATAGCTATGGCTACACCTTC.